Included here is one TCR beta chain sequence, with context. Antigen specificity is unknown. The sample belongs to a study of T cells in Graves' hyperthyroidism and ophthalmopathy. General study findings and limits: Blood also carried most thyroid clonotypes expanded above 0.001.

Amplification yielded TCR beta CDR3 regions, with RNA transcripts as the source. The TCR CDR3 was amplified in a first-round RT-PCR using the HTBI primer set. TCRdb called the multiplex PCR reads again in MiXCR, with one record for every CDR3 protein. In the table there are about 420,000 distinct CDR3 sequences, around 16% of which are singletons. The CDR3 contains 16 residues. Trimming stripped 4 bases from V and 3 bases from J, with 18 bases between. Per the germline V gene, CDR1 is DFQATT and CDR2 is SNEGSKA (reference sequence). Sequencing input: blood. The receptor's source is a woman aged 18-30 years with Graves' hyperthyroidism. The genes are TRBV20-1 and TRBJ2-2; D may be TRBD1 or TRBD2 (5 bases each). The CDR3 sequence: CSATPISQGDTGELFF. CDR3 bases: TGCAGTGCTACACCTATAAGCCAGGGAGACACCGGGGAGCTGTTTTTT.